These 2 T cell receptor beta chains were sequenced from one sample in a study of OX40 agonist ivuxolimab in advanced cancers. Repertoires were generated with immunoSEQ multiplex PCR, while TCRdb's copy carries only in-frame clones and drops some. The table shows 91,000 or so clones, with approximately 94% occurring only once. The sample consisted of CD4+ or CD8+ T cells sorted from blood, taken in a trial of the OX40 agonist ivuxolimab. These receptors originate from an adult with an advanced solid tumor such as melanoma, head and neck, liver or kidney cancer.

V is TRBV5-1 and J is TRBJ1-5; D unresolved. V shed 4 bases and J shed 0 bases, with 5 bases lying between them. There are 13 residues in the CDR3. Germline V lookup: CDR1 SGHRS, CDR2 YFSETQ. The CDR3 protein is CASSRNSNQPQHF. CDR3 bases: TGCGCCAGCAGCCGGAATAGCAATCAGCCCCAGCATTTT.

The rearrangement uses TRBV19 and TRBJ2-6; the D call may be TRBD1 or TRBD2 (5 bases each). The germline V gene encodes CDR1 LNHDA and CDR2 SQIVND (reference sequence). This CDR3 contains 19 residues. The ends were cut back, 2 bases at V and 0 bases at J, with 17 bases in the middle. The CDR3 coding sequence is TGTGCCAGTAGTATAAGACTGGCAGGGACGGCCTCTGGGGCCAACGTCCTGACTTTC. Its protein product is CASSIRLAGTASGANVLTF.